This T cell receptor (beta chain) emerged from a study of blood T cell repertoires in COVID-19. The wider study: Material from acute and convalescent COVID-19 was sourced from the United States, Italy and Spain. PBMCs, B-cell-depleted T cells, or T cells provided the cDNA or gDNA that made up the material.

In the study's own analysis: Amplification of reference gene primers provided the estimated nucleated cell counts. The method was immunoSEQ multiplex PCR; TCRdb's version includes in-frame clones alone and lacks a portion of them. That table supplies the V and J calls and clone size; D and trimming were determined from the DNA. The sample yields 90,000 to 130,000 clones, approximately 80% seen once. The CDR3 has 17 amino acids. Germline V gene sequence: CDR1 SGHDT, CDR2 YYEEEE. With 1 base clipped from V and 5 bases from J, the junction kept 9 bases outside the gene matches. Sequenced material: peripheral blood. This receptor was taken from a woman in her sixties or seventies with acute or convalescent COVID-19. The V call is TRBV5-6, the J call TRBJ2-3; 11 bases map to TRBD2. The DNA for the CDR3 is TGTGCCAGCAGCTTGTGGTCTAGCGGGGGGCGGGTAGATACGCAGTATTTT. It translates to CASSLWSSGGRVDTQYF.